This passage covers 12 T cell receptor beta chains from one sample sequenced in a study of sequential checkpoint blockade in melanoma. Treatment meaning: randomized to nivolumab then ipilimumab (arm A) or the reverse (arm B). Libraries were prepared by immunoSEQ multiplex PCR; TCRdb keeps only in-frame clonotypes and omits some of them. The data contain 32,000 or so clones, roughly 85% of them singletons. The sequences come from CD8+ T cells sorted from blood (inferred from file names), collected from a patient given nivolumab and ipilimumab in sequence. The source of these receptors is a human donor with melanoma.

The chain recombines TRBV5-4 with TRBJ2-7; D might be TRBD1 (6 bases). Germline V gene lookup returns CDR1 SGHNT and CDR2 YYREEE (reference sequence). The CDR3 sequence is 14 residues long. V dropped 2 bases and J dropped 4 bases, with 13 bases sitting between them. CDR3: CASSFSGHPYEQYF. CDR3 DNA: TGTGCCAGCAGCTTCTCGGGACACCCATACGAGCAGTACTTC.

As concerns this clone: At the DNA level, this CDR3 is encoded by other sequences in the same sample as well. The rearrangement uses TRBV6-5 and TRBJ1-6; no firm D call. CDR3 length: 15 amino acids. CDR1 and CDR2 (germline): MNHEY, SVGAGI. V lost 7 bases and J lost 3, with 13 bases in between. The DNA for the CDR3 is TGTGCCAGCAAGGCCGACGGGAACTATAATTCACCCCTCCACTTT. Its translation is CASKADGNYNSPLHF.

The gene calls are TRBV9 and TRBJ1-1, with D perhaps TRBD1 (6 bases). V gave up 0 bases and J gave up 2 bases, with 8 bases separating them. The germline CDR1 and CDR2 sequences are SGDLS and YYNGEE. CDR3 length equals 14 residues. CDR3 coding DNA: TGTGCCAGCAGCGTAGCGGGACACAACACTGAAGCTTTCTTT. Translated, it gives CASSVAGHNTEAFF. Looking up the rest from reference TRBV9 and TRBJ1-1 gives the full variable domain: DSGVTQTPKHLITATGQRVTLRCSPRSGDLSVYWYQQSLDQGLQFLIQYYNGEERAKGNILERFSAQQFPDLHSELNLSSLELGDSALYFCASSVAGHNTEAFFGQGTRLTVV.

The CDR3 DNA reads TGTGCCTGGGCACAGGGTTTTGGAAACACCATATATTTT. Protein sequence: CAWAQGFGNTIYF. The chain carries TRBV30 and TRBJ1-3; D perhaps matches TRBD1 (6 bases). Germline V gene lookup returns CDR1 GTSNPN and CDR2 SVGIG (reference sequence). The CDR3 contains 13 residues. The V gene lost 5 bases and the J gene lost 3 bases, with 11 bases spanning the gap.

This clone was detected a few times. This chain uses TRBV2 with TRBJ2-7, with 7 bases that match TRBD1. The germline CDR1 and CDR2 sequences are SNHLY and FYNNEI. The CDR3 is made up of 12 amino acids. Germline trimming cut 10 bases from V and 3 bases from J; bases unmatched to any gene: 6. The CDR3 here is CAIGQVIYEQYF. The CDR3 DNA reads as TGTGCCATCGGACAGGTTATCTACGAGCAGTACTTC.

The V and J genes are TRBV27 and TRBJ2-7; 9 bases match TRBD1. Trimming at V came to 5 bases and at J to 3 bases, leaving 5 bases not matched to a gene. In germline, CDR1 is MNHEY, CDR2 SMNVEV (reference sequence). This CDR3 has 14 amino acids. The chain's CDR3 is CASSRRQGVYEQYF. The CDR3 nucleotides are TGTGCCAGCAGTAGACGACAGGGGGTCTACGAGCAGTACTTC.

This chain connects TRBV7-6 to TRBJ1-2, with unresolved D. CDR1 and CDR2 from the germline V gene are SGHVS and FNYEAQ. V dropped 2 bases and J dropped 7 bases, with 11 bases sitting between them. The CDR3 covers 13 residues. This CDR3 reads CASSLTTTGGYTF. CDR3 coding DNA: TGTGCCAGCAGCTTAACCACCACTGGTGGCTACACCTTC.

The count of this clone is one. CDR3 amino acids: CAWSGGGLYQPQHF. CDR3 in DNA: TGTGCCTGGAGTGGAGGGGGTTTGTATCAGCCCCAGCATTTT. This chain uses TRBV30 with TRBJ1-5; a possible D gene is TRBD1 (6 bases). Germline CDR1 reads GTSNPN; CDR2 reads SVGIG (reference sequence). This CDR3 spans 14 amino acids. V lost 1 base to trimming and J lost 5 bases, with 12 bases between them.

This clone was seen just once. The chain links TRBV6-5 to TRBJ1-6, with D perhaps TRBD1 (6 bases). Germline CDR1 is MNHEY and CDR2 is SVGAGI. The CDR3 extends over 14 amino acids. Trimming took 4 bases from V and 10 from J, leaving 14 bases between them. The CDR3 region is CASSWEGGNSPLHF. CDR3 nucleotides: TGTGCCAGCAGTTGGGAGGGGGGCAACTCACCCCTCCACTTT.

This clone has only one observation. In DNA form, the CDR3 reads TGCGCCAGCAGCCAAGGTCGGGACAATTACGAGCAGTACTTC. Encoded protein: CASSQGRDNYEQYF. The V gene is TRBV4-3, the J gene TRBJ2-7, with D perhaps matching TRBD1 (6 bases). The CDR3 sequence is 14 residues long. Germline V lookup: CDR1 LGHNA, CDR2 YSLEER. V lost 1 base, J lost 4 bases, and 11 bases lay in between.

The V and J genes are TRBV28 and TRBJ2-5; 11 nucleotides align to TRBD2. The J call may be wrong; the DNA end is better matched by TRBJ2-7. CDR1 is MDHEN and CDR2 is SYDVKM in the germline V gene. The CDR3 has 17 residues. CDR3 in amino acids: CASSSNQLAGVAYEQYF. The CDR3 DNA follows: TGTGCCAGCAGTTCCAACCAACTAGCGGGAGTCGCCTACGAGCAGTACTTC.

This chain links TRBV7-9 with TRBJ1-1; D is possibly TRBD1 (5 bases). The CDR3 extends over 12 amino acids. Per germline, CDR1 SEHNR and CDR2 FQNEAQ (reference sequence). Trimming removed 7 bases at V and 7 bases at J, with 13 bases between. The CDR3 spells CASTISGVEAFF. CDR3 DNA sequence: TGTGCCAGCACCATATCGGGGGTTGAAGCTTTCTTT.